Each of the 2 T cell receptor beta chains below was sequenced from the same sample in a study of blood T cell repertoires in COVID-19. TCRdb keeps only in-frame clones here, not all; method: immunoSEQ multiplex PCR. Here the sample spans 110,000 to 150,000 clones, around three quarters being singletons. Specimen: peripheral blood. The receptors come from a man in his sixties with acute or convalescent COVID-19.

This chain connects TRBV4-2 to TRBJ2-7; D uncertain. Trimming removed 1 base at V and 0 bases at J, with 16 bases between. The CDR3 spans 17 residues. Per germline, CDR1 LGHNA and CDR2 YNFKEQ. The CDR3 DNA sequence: TGTGCCAGCAGCCAAGCGGTTGCTTCTCCTAGCTCCTACGAGCAGTACTTC. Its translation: CASSQAVASPSSYEQYF.

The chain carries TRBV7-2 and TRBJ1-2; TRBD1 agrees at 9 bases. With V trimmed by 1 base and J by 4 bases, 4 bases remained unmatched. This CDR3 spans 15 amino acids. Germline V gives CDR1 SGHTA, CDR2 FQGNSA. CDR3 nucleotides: TGTGCCAGCAGCTTAGAAGGGGGACAGGGCTATGGCTACACCTTC. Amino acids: CASSLEGGQGYGYTF. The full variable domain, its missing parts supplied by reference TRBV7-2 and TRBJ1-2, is GAGVSQSPSNKVTEKGKDVELRCDPISGHTALYWYRQSLGQGLEFLIYFQGNSAPDKSGLPSDRFSAERTGGSVSTLTIQRTQQEDSAVYLCASSLEGGQGYGYTFGSGTRLTVV.